The 2 T cell receptor beta chains below come from one sample, sequenced in a study of blood T cells in healthy people across ages. Sample-barcoded 5' priming and a J-beta primer mix drove a second PCR of roughly 6 to 12 cycles. Each CDR3 protein is one row after TCRdb ran MiXCR on the 5' RACE reads. The table lists about 700,000 distinct CDR3 sequences, 32% of them singletons. The specimen sequenced was blood. The receptors shown here come from a woman over 75 in good health.

On this clonotype: Given a much more abundant clone one base away, this may be a read error. The CDR3 DNA sequence: TGCAGTGCTAGAGACAGGGGGCAGCGCTATCGCTACACCTTC. It yields the protein CSARDRGQRYRYTF. This rearrangement joins TRBV20-1 to TRBJ1-2; 8 bases fit TRBD1. Germline V CDR1 and CDR2: DFQATT, SNEGSKA (reference sequence). CDR3 length equals 14 residues.

Many counts were recorded for this clonotype. This chain joins TRBV20-1 and TRBJ2-5, with D uncertain. This CDR3 is 12 amino acids long. CDR1 DFQATT and CDR2 SNEGSKA come from the germline V gene (reference sequence). V was shortened by 1 base and J by 4 bases, with 7 bases between the two germline ends. In nucleotides, the CDR3 is TGCAGTGCTAGAGGCCCAGGAGAGACCCAGTACTTC. This sequence encodes CSARGPGETQYF.